Sequencing of this T cell receptor (beta chain) was carried out in a study of blood T cell repertoires in COVID-19. In the original processing: Reference gene primer amplification in the assay estimated nucleated cell counts. TCRdb's table, derived via immunoSEQ multiplex PCR, lists solely in-frame clones and lacks some. V, J and clone size reflect that table, while D and trimming were determined from the DNA. The repertoire includes some 240,000 clones, 84% of them detected once, and 1.5% sits in the top ten. The CDR3 runs to 13 residues. Germline loops: CDR1 SGHTS, CDR2 YDEGEE. V lost 0 bases to trimming and J lost 3 bases; unmatched junction nucleotides: 0.

This sequence joins TRBV5-8 and TRBJ2-7; TRBD2 agrees at 7 bases. What was sequenced was peripheral blood. The origin of this receptor is a woman aged 40 to 49 who had recovered from COVID-19. The CDR3 DNA reads as TGTGCCAGCAGCTTGGGGGGGGGCTACGAGCAGTACTTC. Protein: CASSLGGGYEQYF.